This TCR beta chain stems from a study of PD-1 blockade in classical Hodgkin lymphoma. General study findings and limits: Factors driving the repertoire differences, possibly disease activity or prior therapy, remain undefined.

With regard to this clone: Its antigen is still unknown.

Documented time point: cycle 4 day 1 (C4D1), after six to seven weeks of nivolumab. Relapses following autologous stem cell transplantation were seen in all patients, with brentuximab vedotin exposure varying. The investigators isolated CD8+ T cells from thawed PBMCs using magnetic negative selection. Assay: immunoSEQ multiplex PCR; the TCRdb copy retains only in-frame clones and omits some. The table shows more than 8,000 clones, with 80% to 85% occurring only once. CDR1 and CDR2 from the germline V gene are LGHNA and YNFKEQ. V dropped 0 bases and J dropped 4; count of bases not matched to a gene: 4. The CDR3 has 17 residues.

The starting material was CD8+ T cells from blood, obtained before the fourth cycle of nivolumab. This clonotype was obtained from a human donor with classical Hodgkin lymphoma. The rearrangement links TRBV4-2 to TRBJ2-3; 13 bases are a match to TRBD2. The DNA of the CDR3 is TGTGCCAGCAGCCAAGAACTAGCGGGGGGGCCCTCAGATACGCAGTATTTT. Translating it yields CASSQELAGGPSDTQYF.